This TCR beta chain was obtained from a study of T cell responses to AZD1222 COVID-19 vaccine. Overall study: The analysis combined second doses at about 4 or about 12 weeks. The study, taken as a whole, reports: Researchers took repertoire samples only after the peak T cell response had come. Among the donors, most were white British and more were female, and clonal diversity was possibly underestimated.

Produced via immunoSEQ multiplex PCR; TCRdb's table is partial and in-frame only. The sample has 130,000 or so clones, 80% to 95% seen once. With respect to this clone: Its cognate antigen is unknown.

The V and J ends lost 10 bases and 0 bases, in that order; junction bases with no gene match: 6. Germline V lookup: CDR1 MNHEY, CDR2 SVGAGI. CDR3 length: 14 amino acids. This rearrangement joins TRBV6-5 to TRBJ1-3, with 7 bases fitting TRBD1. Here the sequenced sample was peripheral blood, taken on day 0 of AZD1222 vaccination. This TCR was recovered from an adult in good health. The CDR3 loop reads CATWDRNSGNTIYF. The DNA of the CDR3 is TGTGCCACTTGGGACAGAAACTCTGGAAACACCATATATTTT.